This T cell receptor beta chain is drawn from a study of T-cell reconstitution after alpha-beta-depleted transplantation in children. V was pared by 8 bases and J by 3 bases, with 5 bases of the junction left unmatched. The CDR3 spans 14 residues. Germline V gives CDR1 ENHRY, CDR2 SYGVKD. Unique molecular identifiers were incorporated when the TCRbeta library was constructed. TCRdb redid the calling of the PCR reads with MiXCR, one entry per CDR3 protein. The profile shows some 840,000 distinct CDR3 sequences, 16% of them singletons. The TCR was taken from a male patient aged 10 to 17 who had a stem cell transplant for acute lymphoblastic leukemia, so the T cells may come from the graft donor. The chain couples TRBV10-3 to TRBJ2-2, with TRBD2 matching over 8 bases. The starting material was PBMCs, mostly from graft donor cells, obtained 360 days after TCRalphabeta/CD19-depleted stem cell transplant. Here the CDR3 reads CAIAAGGHTGELFF. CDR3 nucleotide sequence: TGTGCCATCGCGGCGGGAGGACACACCGGGGAGCTGTTTTTT.